This T cell receptor beta chain comes out of a study of T cell changes during pregnancy in multiple sclerosis. Assay used: immunoSEQ multiplex PCR; TCRdb lists only in-frame clones, some missing. The sample has 70,000 to 95,000 clones; almost 95% are singletons. Here the sequenced sample was peripheral blood, taken in the third trimester of pregnancy. This TCR derives from a female donor with multiple sclerosis, enrolled in a pregnancy study.

The CDR3 nucleotides are TGTGCCAGCAGCGTAGGAGGACTAGCGGGAGGAGGGTACCAAGAGACCCAGTACTTC. It specifies CASSVGGLAGGGYQETQYF. The rearrangement uses TRBV9 and TRBJ2-5; TRBD2 matches at 14 bases. V lost 0 bases and J lost 0; bases outside the gene matches: 7. Germline loops: CDR1 SGDLS, CDR2 YYNGEE. The CDR3 has 19 residues.